One sample yielded the 32 T cell receptor beta chains listed below, sequenced in a study of T cell changes during pregnancy in multiple sclerosis (dated by TCRdb to between 2018 and 2021). The library was made by the immunoSEQ multiplex PCR assay. The table was pulled from immuneACCESS by TCRdb, which kept in-frame rearrangements only. Such tables lose some clones; where checked, under half of the loss comes from unresolved V genes, and the rest has no known cause. Recorded for this sample are tens of thousands of clones; 90% to 95% of them occurred a single time. 0.7% to 0.95% of the sample is in the top ten clones. The material was peripheral blood, obtained in the third trimester of pregnancy. These receptors were obtained from a female donor with multiple sclerosis, enrolled in a pregnancy study.

The CDR3 protein is CASSARDTKKETQYF. In DNA, the CDR3 is TGCGCCAGCAGCGCCCGGGATACCAAAAAAGAGACCCAGTACTTC. The chain joins TRBV5-1 to TRBJ2-5; tentative D call: TRBD2 (5 bases). Looked up from germline, CDR1 is SGHRS and CDR2 is YFSETQ. The CDR3 contains 15 residues. V lost 4 bases, J lost 3 bases, and 16 bases lay in between.

This sequence joins TRBV5-6 and TRBJ2-1; TRBD1 agrees at 9 bases. V was pared by 2 bases and J by 6 bases, with 12 bases of the junction left unmatched. The germline CDR1 and CDR2 sequences are SGHDT and YYEEEE. This CDR3 region has 17 residues. The CDR3 bases are TGTGCCAGCAGCTTCCTATCCGGGACAGGGCTTCTCAATGAGCAGTTCTTC. Translation gives CASSFLSGTGLLNEQFF.

The genes are TRBV6-1 and TRBJ1-2; D possibly corresponds to TRBD1 (5 bases). This CDR3 is 11 amino acids long. V was cut by 10 bases and J by 12 bases, with 18 bases left in between. CDR1 is MNHNS and CDR2 is SASEGT in the germline V gene. The CDR3 here is CAITGEVFDTF. The CDR3 DNA reads TGTGCCATTACGGGGGAGGTTTTTGACACCTTC.

The rearrangement uses TRBV9 and TRBJ2-6; 9 bases are shared with TRBD1. Germline CDR1 and CDR2: SGDLS and YYNGEE. The length of the CDR3 is 18 residues. V gave up 4 bases and J gave up 0 bases; unmatched junction bases: 8. CDR3 coding DNA: TGTGCCAGCAGCCTACGGACAGGGGACCTCTCTGGGGCCAACGTCCTGACTTTC. Protein: CASSLRTGDLSGANVLTF.

J is TRBJ2-7 and V is TRBV6-1, with 11 positions matching TRBD2. V dropped 11 bases and J dropped 4; count of bases not matched to a gene: 7. The CDR3 sequence is 13 residues long. The germline V gene encodes CDR1 MNHNS and CDR2 SASEGT. The CDR3 region is CAGGTSGFYEQYF. In nucleotides, the CDR3 is TGTGCCGGCGGGACTAGCGGCTTTTACGAGCAGTACTTC.

This chain joins TRBV4-1 and TRBJ2-3; D is perhaps TRBD2 (5 bases). CDR1 MGHRA and CDR2 YSYEKL come from the germline V gene. Trimming removed 0 bases at V and 2 bases at J, with 15 bases between. CDR3 length: 17 residues. For the CDR3, the DNA is TGCGCCAGCAGCCAAGACCCACCGGGGTCGTACACAGATACGCAGTATTTT. It encodes CASSQDPPGSYTDTQYF.

This chain links TRBV19 with TRBJ1-2, with D maybe TRBD1 (6 bases). The CDR3 runs 15 residues. Trimming removed 5 bases at V and 4 bases at J, with 17 bases between. CDR1 is LNHDA and CDR2 is SQIVND in the germline V gene (reference sequence). The CDR3 coding sequence is TGTGCCAGTAGTTTCCGACCCGGGACATTCTATGGCTACACCTTC. Translating gives CASSFRPGTFYGYTF.

The genes are TRBV27 and TRBJ2-3; tentatively, D is TRBD2 (5 bases). V was pared by 6 bases and J by 6 bases, with 13 bases between. The CDR3 runs to 13 residues. In germline, CDR1 is MNHEY, CDR2 SMNVEV (reference sequence). CDR3 nucleotides: TGTGCCAGCAGCCTACTTTCGGGGGATACGCAGTATTTT. Translated: CASSLLSGDTQYF.

V gene TRBV7-2 combines with J gene TRBJ2-1; 7 nucleotides align to TRBD1. With 1 base clipped from V and 9 bases from J, the junction kept 9 bases outside the gene matches. The germline V gene encodes CDR1 SGHTA and CDR2 FQGNSA. This CDR3 is 15 amino acids long. This CDR3 is CASSLGPGGHGEQFF. CDR3 sequence (DNA): TGTGCCAGCAGCTTAGGCCCAGGGGGTCATGGTGAGCAGTTCTTC.

The chain uses TRBV2 and TRBJ1-1, with a tentative D call TRBD1 (6 bases). This CDR3 is built from 15 residues. CDR1 is SNHLY and CDR2 is FYNNEI in the germline V gene. Between the trimmed V and J ends, which lost 6 bases and 4 bases, there was a span of 18 bases. CDR3 sequence reads: CASSPLGGVSTEAFF. The CDR3 coding sequence is TGTGCCAGCAGCCCATTAGGGGGTGTCTCCACTGAAGCTTTCTTT. Together with reference TRBV2 and TRBJ1-1, the CDR3 gives the full variable domain: EPEVTQTPSHQVTQMGQEVILRCVPISNHLYFYWYRQILGQKVEFLVSFYNNEISEKSEIFDDQFSVERPDGSNFTLKIRSTKLEDSAMYFCASSPLGGVSTEAFFGQGTRLTVV.

J is TRBJ1-5 and V is TRBV4-1; D unclear. Trimming took off 0 bases at V and 5 bases at J, with 11 bases between the two ends. CDR3 size: 15 residues. Germline V gene sequence: CDR1 MGHRA, CDR2 YSYEKL. The CDR3: CASSQDDWYDQPQHF. CDR3 bases: TGCGCCAGCAGCCAAGATGACTGGTACGATCAGCCCCAGCATTTT.

This clone has just one count. The gene calls are TRBV19 and TRBJ2-1, with D hard to call. The CDR3 runs to 12 residues. CDR1 is LNHDA, CDR2 SQIVND, per germline (reference sequence). V was clipped by 3 bases and J by 6 bases, with 6 bases between them. CDR3 region: CASSIGSNEQFF. The CDR3 DNA follows: TGTGCCAGTAGTATCGGGTCCAATGAGCAGTTCTTC.

The chain uses TRBV6-1 and TRBJ1-2; D not resolved. The CDR3 has 13 residues. Trimming took 2 bases from V and 4 from J, leaving 8 bases between them. Per the germline V gene, CDR1 is MNHNS and CDR2 is SASEGT. CDR3 amino acids: CASSERQAYGYTF. CDR3 nucleotides: TGTGCCAGCAGTGAACGCCAGGCCTATGGCTACACCTTC.

The rearrangement links TRBV9 to TRBJ2-2, with 7 bases aligning to TRBD2. The V gene end was trimmed by 4 bases and the J gene end by 2 bases; junction bases not matched to a gene: 5. The CDR3 contains 15 residues. Germline CDR1 SGDLS, CDR2 YYNGEE. CDR3 nucleotides: TGTGCCAGCAGCCCCCCTAGCGGTAACACCGGGGAGCTGTTTTTT. Translated, it gives CASSPPSGNTGELFF.

The chain combines TRBV9 with TRBJ2-1; D remains ambiguous. The V gene lost 0 bases and the J gene lost 4 bases, with 11 bases spanning the gap. The CDR3 totals 15 residues. Germline assignment: CDR1 SGDLS and CDR2 YYNGEE. DNA for the CDR3: TGTGCCAGCAGCGTAGACTTTTCCCTTTACAATGAGCAGTTCTTC. Protein product: CASSVDFSLYNEQFF.

The chain employs TRBV4-1 and TRBJ2-3; no reliable D call. The germline gives CDR1 MGHRA, CDR2 YSYEKL. The CDR3 extends over 14 amino acids. The ends were cut back, 4 bases at V and 2 bases at J, with 10 bases in the middle. The CDR3 sequence: CASSRQANTDTQYF. DNA of the CDR3: TGCGCCAGCAGCCGCCAAGCGAACACAGATACGCAGTATTTT.

This chain uses TRBV27 with TRBJ2-5; 14 bases agree with TRBD2. There are 16 residues in the CDR3. Germline V gene data show CDR1 as MNHEY and CDR2 as SMNVEV (reference sequence). J was trimmed by 4 bases and V by 2 bases; bases with no gene match: 3. The DNA for the CDR3 is TGTGCCAGCAGTTTACGACTAGCGGGAGGGCCAGAGACCCAGTACTTC. Its translation is CASSLRLAGGPETQYF.

The chain carries TRBV14 and TRBJ2-7; no clear D. The CDR3 runs to 16 residues. Germline loops: CDR1 SGHDN, CDR2 FVKESK. V gave up 1 base and J gave up 4 bases, with 17 bases separating them. The CDR3 coding sequence is TGTGCCAGCAGCCAAGTCTTCCCGGCCGCAGGATACGAGCAGTACTTC. Translated: CASSQVFPAAGYEQYF.

This sequence joins TRBV28 and TRBJ2-7; D remains ambiguous. The germline CDR1 and CDR2 sequences are MDHEN and SYDVKM. This CDR3 is built from 14 residues. The V end was cut by 2 bases, the J end by 3 bases, with 11 bases between. CDR3 loop: CASSLRVDLYEQYF. The CDR3, as DNA: TGTGCCAGCAGTTTACGGGTAGACCTCTACGAGCAGTACTTC.

The chain employs TRBV5-6 and TRBJ2-2, with D tentatively TRBD1 (6 bases). V lost 0 bases and J 7 bases, leaving 13 bases between the germline ends. CDR3 length equals 15 residues. CDR1 is SGHDT, CDR2 YYEEEE, per germline. Written as DNA, the CDR3 is TGTGCCAGCAGCTTGGAGGTCTGGGGGCACGGGGAGCTGTTTTTT. It is translated as CASSLEVWGHGELFF.

The chain links TRBV6-5 to TRBJ2-3; 8 bases are shared with TRBD2. This CDR3 spans 15 amino acids. V lost 6 bases to trimming and J lost 3 bases; unmatched junction nucleotides: 8. Germline V gene data show CDR1 as MNHEY and CDR2 as SVGAGI. The CDR3 coding sequence is TGTGCCAGCAGCCAAGGACTAGCCCGTACAGATACGCAGTATTTT. This encodes CASSQGLARTDTQYF.

The chain recombines TRBV4-3 with TRBJ1-2; 7 bases agree with TRBD1. Germline V gives CDR1 LGHNA, CDR2 YSLEER. After removal of 0 bases from V and 5 bases from J, the junction contained 6 bases not matched to a gene. This CDR3 is built from 15 residues. The CDR3 bases are TGCGCCAGCAGCCAAGATGGAGGGGGCTTGTATGGCTACACCTTC. It is translated as CASSQDGGGLYGYTF.

This sequence joins TRBV5-6 and TRBJ1-1; 7 bases are shared with TRBD1. After removal of 2 bases from V and 4 bases from J, the junction contained 5 bases not matched to a gene. The CDR3 is made up of 14 amino acids. Germline values: CDR1 SGHDT, CDR2 YYEEEE. In nucleotides, the CDR3 is TGTGCCAGCAGCTTCGGTCAGGGGGGCACTGAAGCTTTCTTT. Amino acid sequence: CASSFGQGGTEAFF. The full variable domain, its missing parts supplied by reference TRBV5-6 and TRBJ1-1, is DAGVTQSPTHLIKTRGQQVTLRCSPKSGHDTVSWYQQALGQGPQFIFQYYEEEERQRGNFPDRFSGHQFPNYSSELNVNALLLGDSALYLCASSFGQGGTEAFFGQGTRLTVV.

The V and J genes are TRBV7-8 and TRBJ2-1, with D perhaps matching TRBD2 (5 bases). V was shortened by 2 bases and J by 8 bases, with 13 bases between the two germline ends. CDR3 length: 14 residues. Looked up from germline, CDR1 is SGHVS and CDR2 is FQNEAQ. The CDR3, as DNA: TGTGCCAGCAGCTTATACGGCCGGGAATATGAGCAGTTCTTC. It specifies CASSLYGREYEQFF.

V is TRBV7-9 and J is TRBJ2-7, with 7 bases that match TRBD1. V lost 4 bases and J lost 4; bases outside the gene matches: 10. CDR3 length: 15 residues. Germline values: CDR1 SEHNR, CDR2 FQNEAQ (reference sequence). The CDR3 loop is CASSSTPGQFYEQYF. For the CDR3, the DNA is TGTGCCAGCAGCTCAACTCCGGGACAGTTTTACGAGCAGTACTTC.

The J gene is TRBJ2-7, the V gene TRBV18; D is possibly TRBD2 (6 bases). V was shortened by 6 bases and J by 2 bases, with 11 bases between the two germline ends. The germline CDR1 and CDR2 sequences are KGHSH and LQKENI. The CDR3 loop spans 13 amino acids. DNA for the CDR3: TGTGCCAGCTCTACTAGCAGCGCCTACGAGCAGTACTTC. It yields the protein CASSTSSAYEQYF.

The genes are TRBV11-2 and TRBJ2-7; D uncertain. The CDR3 consists of 14 residues. Germline values: CDR1 SGHAT, CDR2 FQNNGV. The germline V and J ends were trimmed by 3 bases and 3 bases, with 12 bases remaining between them. The DNA of the CDR3 is TGTGCCAGCAGCTTCGGTCGCTCCAACTACGAGCAGTACTTC. Amino acid sequence: CASSFGRSNYEQYF.

The chain uses TRBV27 and TRBJ2-7; D is possibly TRBD2 (5 bases). The CDR3 is 14 residues long. Germline CDR1 reads MNHEY; CDR2 reads SMNVEV (reference sequence). Trimming shortened V by 8 bases and J by 0 bases, and 14 bases separated the two germline ends. The CDR3 spells CASQLVGNSYEQYF. The CDR3 DNA reads as TGTGCCAGCCAACTAGTAGGCAACTCCTACGAGCAGTACTTC.

Here the CDR3 reads CASSRTGGGYGYTF. The CDR3 DNA sequence: TGTGCCAGCAGCCGGACAGGGGGCGGCTATGGCTACACCTTC. This chain uses TRBV28 with TRBJ1-2, with TRBD1 matching 11 bases. Germline V CDR1 and CDR2: MDHEN, SYDVKM. CDR3 length: 14 amino acids. Trimming cost V 6 bases and J 4 bases; bases outside gene matches: 4.

This clone was found once. V is TRBV14 and J is TRBJ2-1; TRBD1 might be the D (5 bases). Per the germline V gene, CDR1 is SGHDN and CDR2 is FVKESK. There are 17 residues in the CDR3. The V and J ends lost 1 base and 4 bases respectively, with 17 bases between them. CDR3 DNA: TGTGCCAGCAGCCAAGTCATCCAGACAGCGACTTACAATGAGCAGTTCTTC. Translated: CASSQVIQTATYNEQFF.

The chain recombines TRBV9 with TRBJ1-3; TRBD1 aligns across 8 bases. Germline lookup yields CDR1 SGDLS and CDR2 YYNGEE. Trimming at V came to 3 bases and at J to 4 bases, leaving 6 bases not matched to a gene. The CDR3 contains 15 residues. As DNA, the CDR3 is TGTGCCAGCAGCGGTCTCGGGACAGGAGGAAACACCATATATTTT. Translated, it gives CASSGLGTGGNTIYF.

The chain joins TRBV7-9 to TRBJ1-2, with D unclear. CDR3 length: 14 amino acids. Trimming cost V 0 bases and J 2 bases, with 7 bases left between them. From germline, CDR1 is SEHNR and CDR2 FQNEAQ (reference sequence). As DNA, the CDR3 is TGTGCCAGCAGCTTAGCGTACGGGAACTATGGCTACACCTTC. Its translation is CASSLAYGNYGYTF.